The rows below give T cell receptor beta chains drawn from one sample of a study of blood T cell repertoires in COVID-19. The assay was immunoSEQ multiplex PCR, and TCRdb's table has in-frame clones only and misses some. The table lists 180,000 or so clones, roughly 85% of them singletons, with roughly 8.2% in the top ten. Specimen: peripheral blood. The receptors derive from a man aged 60-69 years with acute or convalescent COVID-19. Each CDR3 is given with its conserved first and last residue. A D gene is named only where the DNA matches it firmly. The size entry is marked missing in some rows and otherwise reads once, few, many or a size class.

V	D	J	size	DNA	CDR3
TRBV6-5	NA	TRBJ2-3	NA	TGTGCCAGCTCATATACGGGGTCCGGCACAGATACGCAGTATTTT	CASSYTGSGTDTQYF
TRBV19	TRBD1	TRBJ1-2	NA	TGTGCCAGTAGTGTCGACAGGGGTAAAGGTGGCTACACCTTC	CASSVDRGKGGYTF
TRBV18	NA	TRBJ2-3	NA	TGTGCCAGCTCACCAGGGGCGGGGAGCACAGATACGCAGTATTTT	CASSPGAGSTDTQYF
TRBV30	TRBD1	TRBJ1-6	few	TGTGCCTGGATGCGGACAGGGGCCTATAATTCACCCCTCCACTTT	CAWMRTGAYNSPLHF
TRBV28	NA	TRBJ2-1	NA	TGTGCCAGCAGTTTAGCCCACGGTGAGCAGTTCTTC	CASSLAHGEQFF
TRBV27	TRBD2	TRBJ2-5	once	TGTGCCAGCAGTTTATCCAGCGGGAGGACTTCTGAGACCCAGTACTTC	CASSLSSGRTSETQYF
TRBV9	NA	TRBJ2-3	NA	TGTGCCAGCAGTCGTCCCGCGGTGCGTGGTACAGATACGCAGTATTTT	CASSRPAVRGTDTQYF
TRBV6-6	NA	TRBJ1-2	NA	TGTGCCAGCAGTTCGCGAGGAAACTACTATGGCTACACCTTC	CASSSRGNYYGYTF
TRBV30	NA	TRBJ1-2	NA	TGTGCCTGGCTTCGGTTCCCGGGGGGCCGGGAGGGCTACACCTTC	CAWLRFPGGREGYTF
TRBV7-2	NA	TRBJ1-1	NA	TGTGCCAGCAGCCTCCGAGGCGTGAACACTGAAGCTTTCTTT	CASSLRGVNTEAFF
TRBV5-1	TRBD1	TRBJ2-7	NA	TGCGCCAGCAGCTTGGCAAACAGGGGCTACGAGCAGTACTTC	CASSLANRGYEQYF
TRBV7-8	NA	TRBJ2-7	once	TGTGCCAGCAGCTTAAGTTCCGGGTCCTACGAGCAGTACTTC	CASSLSSGSYEQYF
TRBV7-9	NA	TRBJ1-2	NA	TGTGCCAGCAGCTTAGAAGGCGCGGTGGGGCAGGGGAACTTCTACACCTTC	CASSLEGAVGQGNFYTF
TRBV9	TRBD2	TRBJ2-3	NA	TGTGCCAGCAGCGTAGTGGCTAGCGGGAATCAGGATACGCAGTATTTT	CASSVVASGNQDTQYF
TRBV10-3	TRBD2	TRBJ2-1	NA	TGTGCCATCAGGCCCACGCGGGAGGGCTTCAATGAGCAGTTCTTC	CAIRPTREGFNEQFF
TRBV5-4	NA	TRBJ2-6	NA	TGTGCCAGCAGCCCCGGGCGGGGGCTGGGCTCTGGGGCCAACGTCCTGACTTTC	CASSPGRGLGSGANVLTF
TRBV14	NA	TRBJ2-1	NA	TGTGCCAGCAGCCAGGGGGCCTTGGCAGGCGTCTTC	CASSQGALAGVF
TRBV12-3/TRBV12-4	NA	TRBJ1-1	NA	TGTGCCAGCAGTTTGGGGGGGGTTGGTGGAGCTTTCTTT	CASSLGGVGGAFF
TRBV2	NA	TRBJ1-5	once	TGTGCCAGCACTTGGGGCGGCAATCAGCCCCAGCATTTT	CASTWGGNQPQHF
TRBV11-3	TRBD1	TRBJ1-4	few	TGTGCCAGCAGGGTTGACAGGGGCACTAATGAAAAACTGTTTTTT	CASRVDRGTNEKLFF
TRBV28	TRBD1	TRBJ1-2	NA	TGTGCCAGCACCTTCGGGGGGACAGGGGGCTCTTCAAGCTACACCTTC	CASTFGGTGGSSSYTF
TRBV28	TRBD1	TRBJ2-1	NA	TGTGCCAGCACCTATGGGACAGGGGTCACTGAGCAGTTCTTC	CASTYGTGVTEQFF
TRBV28	TRBD1	TRBJ2-2	few	TGTGCCAGCAGTTTAAGTGACAGGGGTAATAAACCTACGGACACCGGGGAGCTGTTTTTT	CASSLSDRGNKPTDTGELFF
TRBV2	TRBD2	TRBJ2-7	NA	TGTGCCAGTACGGGACTATTAAGTTCCTCCGAGCAGTACTTC	CASTGLLSSSEQYF
TRBV3-1/TRBV3-2	NA	TRBJ1-5	NA	TGTGCCAGCAGCCAAAACACTCAGCCCCAGCATTTT	CASSQNTQPQHF
TRBV6-5	NA	TRBJ1-2	NA	TGTGCCAGCAGTTATCAGGTAGCGGGCGACACCTTC	CASSYQVAGDTF
TRBV7-2	TRBD2	TRBJ2-1	once	TGTGCCAGCAGCGACAGAGCGGGAGTGGCCTACAATGAGCAGTTCTTC	CASSDRAGVAYNEQFF
TRBV5-4	TRBD1	TRBJ1-3	NA	TGTGCCAGCAGCTTGGTAGGGGGCCGGGGACCAGGAAACACCATATATTTT	CASSLVGGRGPGNTIYF
TRBV20-1	TRBD2	TRBJ2-7	NA	TGCAGTGCCAGTCGAGGGGTAGCGGGAGCCTACGAGCAGTACTTC	CSASRGVAGAYEQYF
TRBV4-1	TRBD1	TRBJ1-4	once	TGCGCCAGCAGCCAGGGCCGACAGGGCCGAGGAACTAATGAAAAACTGTTTTTT	CASSQGRQGRGTNEKLFF
TRBV14	NA	TRBJ1-2	NA	TGTGCCAGCAGCCAATTGGGGGGGGCATCTGGCTACACCTTC	CASSQLGGASGYTF
TRBV2	TRBD1	TRBJ2-7	NA	TGTGCCAGCAGCCCATTGCAACAGGGGTACGAGCAGTACTTC	CASSPLQQGYEQYF
TRBV5-1	TRBD1	TRBJ1-4	once	TGCGCCAGCAGGCAACCTACAGGGGGTGAACTGTTTTTT	CASRQPTGGELFF
TRBV6-5	TRBD1	TRBJ1-2	NA	TGTGCCAGCAGTAGCCCGACAGGGGTAGGCTACACCTTC	CASSSPTGVGYTF
TRBV7-8	TRBD2	TRBJ2-7	once	TGTGCCAGCAGCTCAATAGCGGGAGGCTACGAGCAGTACTTC	CASSSIAGGYEQYF
TRBV6-5	TRBD1	TRBJ1-2	once	TGTGCCAGCAGGACTCCGGGACAGACGAACTATGGCTACACCTTC	CASRTPGQTNYGYTF
TRBV3-1/TRBV3-2	NA	TRBJ1-2	NA	TGTGCCAGCAGCCAAGATCTGACACAAAACTATGGCTACACCTTC	CASSQDLTQNYGYTF
TRBV11-2	TRBD2	TRBJ2-1	NA	TGTGCCAGCAGCTCCTTGACTAGCGGGAGGGCCGGTGAGCAGTTCTTC	CASSSLTSGRAGEQFF
TRBV29-1	TRBD1	TRBJ2-7	NA	TGCAGCGTTGAAGCCCCCGGGACAGGGGGACGTCTAGGGCAGTACTTC	CSVEAPGTGGRLGQYF
TRBV27	TRBD2	TRBJ2-4	NA	TGTGCCAGCAGTTTGTTTGGGACTAGTCTAGCCAAAAACATTCAGTACTTC	CASSLFGTSLAKNIQYF
TRBV28	TRBD1	TRBJ2-2	NA	TGTGCCAGCAGTTTATTAGGGACAGGGGGCCCGAACACCGGGGAGCTGTTTTTT	CASSLLGTGGPNTGELFF
TRBV30	NA	TRBJ2-7	NA	TGTGCCTGGAGTGGGGGCGTGCGGCTCGGGTTC	CAWSGGVRLGF
TRBV3-1/TRBV3-2	TRBD2	TRBJ2-3	once	TGTGCCAGCAGCCAAGATGGGCGGGGGAGGTTCCCAGATACGCAGTATTTT	CASSQDGRGRFPDTQYF
TRBV5-4	NA	TRBJ1-1	NA	TGTGCCAGCAGTAAGGACATCAACACTGAAGCTTTCTTT	CASSKDINTEAFF
TRBV19	NA	TRBJ2-1	once	TGTGCCAGTAGCTCGTACAATGAGCAGTTCTTC	CASSSYNEQFF
TRBV2	TRBD1	TRBJ1-2	NA	TGTGCCAGCAGTGGACAGGGTGCTAACTATGGCTACACCTTC	CASSGQGANYGYTF
TRBV12-3/TRBV12-4	NA	TRBJ2-3	NA	TGTGCCAGCAGTCCGTCGTCTGCGGCTACGCAGTATTTT	CASSPSSAATQYF
TRBV5-1	NA	TRBJ2-2	NA	TGCGCCAGCAGCCCGAAGGACAGCGGCAGCCTGAACACCGGGGAGCTGTTTTTT	CASSPKDSGSLNTGELFF
TRBV19	TRBD1	TRBJ2-1	NA	TGTGCCAGTAGTTCTCCGGGACAGGGCAACAATGAGCAGTTCTTC	CASSSPGQGNNEQFF
TRBV5-8	NA	TRBJ1-2	NA	TGTGCCAGCAGCTTGGCCACAGGGAGTGGCTACACCTTC	CASSLATGSGYTF
TRBV2	NA	TRBJ2-5	NA	TGTGCCAACCGGTTGGGCGCCGACCGGGAGACCCAGTACTTC	CANRLGADRETQYF
TRBV7-9	NA	TRBJ1-1	once	TGTGCCAGCAGCTTAGCGGGGACTGTGAACACTGAAGCTTTCTTT	CASSLAGTVNTEAFF
TRBV18	NA	TRBJ2-1	NA	TGTGCCAGCTCCTCCGAACGTCTAGCCTACAATGAGCAGTTCTTC	CASSSERLAYNEQFF